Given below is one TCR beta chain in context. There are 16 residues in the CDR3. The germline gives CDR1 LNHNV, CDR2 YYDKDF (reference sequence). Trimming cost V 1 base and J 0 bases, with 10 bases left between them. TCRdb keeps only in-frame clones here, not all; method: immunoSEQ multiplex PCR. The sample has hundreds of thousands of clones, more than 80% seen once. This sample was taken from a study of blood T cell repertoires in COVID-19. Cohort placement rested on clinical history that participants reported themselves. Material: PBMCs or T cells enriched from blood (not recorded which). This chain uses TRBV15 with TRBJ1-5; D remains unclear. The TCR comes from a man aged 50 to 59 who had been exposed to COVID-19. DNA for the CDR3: TGTGCCACCAGCAGAGGACAACATTATAGCAATCAGCCCCAGCATTTT. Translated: CATSRGQHYSNQPQHF. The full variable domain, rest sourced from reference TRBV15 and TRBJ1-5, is DAMVIQNPRYQVTQFGKPVTLSCSQTLNHNVMYWYQQKSSQAPKLLFHYYDKDFNNEADTPDNFQSRRPNTSFCFLDIRSPGLGDTAMYLCATSRGQHYSNQPQHFGDGTRLSIL.